This TCR beta chain originates from a study of identical twins. The CDR3 has 15 amino acids. V was shortened by 0 bases and J by 0 bases, with 11 bases between the two germline ends. The germline V gene encodes CDR1 DFQATT and CDR2 SNEGSKA (reference sequence). Study outcomes and limitations: Fewer insertions were carried by abundant cord blood beta clonotypes, but none was seen in memory repertoires.

As regards this clonotype: Its antigen is not known.

A universal primer site was incorporated via template switching, and the cDNA contained unique molecular identifiers. TCRdb fed the 5' RACE reads into MiXCR, producing one record per CDR3 protein. The sample has about 470,000 distinct CDR3 sequences; approximately 25% are singletons. The same sample was also used in a study of T cells expressing NK-cell markers. As that report states: With respect to HCMV, most of the eight sequenced donors were seropositive, and one was seronegative.

Material for sequencing was CD4+ T cells sorted from blood. The sequence derives from a woman aged 18-35 years in good health. The chain carries TRBV20-1 and TRBJ1-1, with a weak D call TRBD1 (5 bases). CDR3 bases: TGCAGTGCTAGAGATCGTGGACAATTGAACACTGAAGCTTTCTTT. As protein: CSARDRGQLNTEAFF.